The T cell receptor beta chain described here comes from a study of cytomegalovirus exposure and HLA in healthy donors. It was with 60 Vbeta and 13 Jbeta primers that the PCR ran. The method was immunoSEQ multiplex PCR; TCRdb's version includes in-frame clones alone and lacks a portion of them. The sample yields over 130,000 clones, 70% to 90% seen once. V lost 7 bases, J lost 3 bases, and 14 bases lay in between. Germline V gene sequence: CDR1 SGHTA, CDR2 FQGNSA. The CDR3 loop spans 14 amino acids. Findings and caveats of the study: Cytomegalovirus association was assigned to more than 150 TCR beta chains. TRBV6-2, TRBV6-3 and some other V segments were excluded as indistinguishable. Presence/absence analyses took donor sequencing depth as roughly uniform. The classifier reportedly diagnosed cytomegalovirus status with high specificity and sensitivity.

In the case of this clone: Its antigen remains unidentified.

This receptor was taken from a man aged 45-65 years in good health and CMV-seronegative. Sample: PBMCs. This chain connects TRBV7-2 to TRBJ2-3; no reliable D call. CDR3 sequence: CASTPGLQTDTQYF. CDR3 nucleotides: TGTGCCAGCACCCCAGGCCTGCAAACAGATACGCAGTATTTT. Based on the CDR3 plus reference TRBV7-2 and TRBJ2-3, the full variable domain is GAGVSQSPSNKVTEKGKDVELRCDPISGHTALYWYRQSLGQGLEFLIYFQGNSAPDKSGLPSDRFSAERTGGSVSTLTIQRTQQEDSAVYLCASTPGLQTDTQYFGPGTRLTVL.